The next 17 T cell receptor beta chains were all read from a single sample in a study of T cell changes during pregnancy in multiple sclerosis. The method was immunoSEQ multiplex PCR; TCRdb's version includes in-frame clones alone and lacks a portion of them. The table has about 40,000 clones, about 90% seen once. The sequences come from CD4+ T cells from peripheral blood mononuclear cells, collected before pregnancy. These receptors were taken from a female donor with multiple sclerosis, enrolled in a pregnancy study.

This clone showed up just a few times. The chain carries TRBV18 and TRBJ2-7; 9 nucleotides agree with TRBD2. Germline V CDR1 and CDR2: KGHSH, LQKENI. CDR3 length: 14 residues. The V gene end was trimmed by 3 bases and the J gene end by 5 bases; junction bases not matched to a gene: 5. The DNA of the CDR3 is TGTGCCAGCTCACCGCGGGGGGGCGAGGACGAGCAGTACTTC. Amino acids: CASSPRGGEDEQYF.

The chain links TRBV7-2 to TRBJ2-3; 10 positions agree with TRBD2. Germline loops: CDR1 SGHTA, CDR2 FQGNSA. The V and J ends lost 6 bases and 6 bases, in that order; junction bases with no gene match: 6. This CDR3 is 14 amino acids long. CDR3 in DNA: TGTGCCAGCAGGCAGGGACTAGCGCGCGATACGCAGTATTTT. It specifies CASRQGLARDTQYF.

This rearrangement joins TRBV11-3 to TRBJ2-3; a weak D match, TRBD2 (6 bases). With 5 bases removed from V and 9 bases from J, the gap between germline ends came to 12 bases. There are 12 residues in the CDR3. Germline lookup yields CDR1 SGHNT and CDR2 YENEEA. The CDR3 protein is CASSQTGETQYF. In DNA form, the CDR3 reads TGTGCCAGCAGCCAAACGGGAGAGACGCAGTATTTT.

The V call is TRBV18, the J call TRBJ1-3; TRBD1 agrees at 9 bases. CDR3 length: 17 amino acids. V lost 5 bases, J lost 3 bases, and 11 bases stayed unmatched. The germline V gene has CDR1 KGHSH and CDR2 LQKENI. The CDR3 sequence: CASSSGQGRLFGNTIYF. In DNA, the CDR3 is TGTGCCAGCTCAAGTGGACAGGGGAGACTCTTTGGAAACACCATATATTTT.

This clone was seen once. The DNA for the CDR3 is TGTGCCAGCAGGACGGACACTGAAAAACTGTTTTTT. This codes for CASRTDTEKLFF. The J gene is TRBJ1-4, the V gene TRBV2; possibly TRBD1 for D (5 bases). V lost 6 bases to trimming and J lost 7 bases, with 9 bases between them. CDR3 size: 12 residues. CDR1 and CDR2 (germline): SNHLY, FYNNEI. The whole variable domain, remainder taken from reference TRBV2 and TRBJ1-4, is EPEVTQTPSHQVTQMGQEVILRCVPISNHLYFYWYRQILGQKVEFLVSFYNNEISEKSEIFDDQFSVERPDGSNFTLKIRSTKLEDSAMYFCASRTDTEKLFFGSGTQLSVL.

The V and J genes are TRBV30 and TRBJ1-3; unclear D gene. The V and J ends lost 2 bases and 2 bases respectively, with 19 bases between them. The length of the CDR3 is 17 residues. In germline, CDR1 is GTSNPN, CDR2 SVGIG (reference sequence). CDR3 amino acids: CAWSYRAPTSAGNTIYF. For the CDR3, the DNA is TGTGCCTGGAGTTACCGCGCGCCTACGTCCGCTGGAAACACCATATATTTT.

This clone was detected once. The chain combines TRBV10-1 with TRBJ1-1; unclear D gene. Germline-derived CDR1 and CDR2 are WNHNN and SYGVQD (reference sequence). The length of the CDR3 is 13 residues. V lost 2 bases and J 5 bases, leaving 9 bases between the germline ends. Here the CDR3 DNA reads TGCGCCAGCAGTGAGGAGGGTGGGACTGAAGCTTTCTTT. Amino acid sequence: CASSEEGGTEAFF.

This chain joins TRBV9 and TRBJ2-3; the D gene is possibly TRBD1 (5 bases). The ends were cut back, 0 bases at V and 4 bases at J, with 9 bases in the middle. CDR3 length: 14 residues. Germline V gives CDR1 SGDLS, CDR2 YYNGEE. The CDR3 loop reads CASSVGAGSDTQYF. In DNA, the CDR3 is TGTGCCAGCAGCGTAGGGGCAGGGTCAGATACGCAGTATTTT.

This rearrangement joins TRBV27 to TRBJ2-2; 7 bases line up with TRBD1. Germline lookup yields CDR1 MNHEY and CDR2 SMNVEV (reference sequence). This CDR3 has 16 amino acids. V was clipped by 9 bases and J by 2 bases; unmatched bases: 12. The DNA for the CDR3 is TGTGCCAGACTACCAACAGGGGCCCCCAACACCGGGGAGCTGTTTTTT. Translated: CARLPTGAPNTGELFF.

This chain joins TRBV28 and TRBJ1-5; D perhaps matches TRBD1 (5 bases). Looked up from germline, CDR1 is MDHEN and CDR2 is SYDVKM. The CDR3 covers 12 residues. V dropped 7 bases and J dropped 4 bases, with 8 bases sitting between them. This chain's CDR3 is CASTGLNQPQHF. DNA for the CDR3: TGTGCCAGCACAGGGTTAAATCAGCCCCAGCATTTT.

V is TRBV7-3 and J is TRBJ1-2; TRBD1 might be the D (5 bases). The germline CDR1 and CDR2 sequences are SGHTA and FQGTGA. CDR3 size: 13 residues. Trimming took 5 bases from V and 7 from J, leaving 14 bases between them. The CDR3: CASSLSQGGGYTF. CDR3 DNA sequence: TGTGCCAGCAGCCTCAGTCAGGGTGGTGGCTACACCTTC.

The table lists this clone with a count of one. The chain is built from TRBV2 and TRBJ1-6; D gene ambiguous. The germline V gene encodes CDR1 SNHLY and CDR2 FYNNEI. CDR3 length equals 16 residues. The ends were cut back, 4 bases at V and 0 bases at J, with 10 bases in the middle. CDR3 nucleotides: TGTGCCAGCAGTGGTCCGGGGAGCTCCTATAATTCACCCCTCCACTTT. Translating gives CASSGPGSSYNSPLHF. Drawing the rest from reference TRBV2 and TRBJ1-6, the complete variable domain is EPEVTQTPSHQVTQMGQEVILRCVPISNHLYFYWYRQILGQKVEFLVSFYNNEISEKSEIFDDQFSVERPDGSNFTLKIRSTKLEDSAMYFCASSGPGSSYNSPLHFGNGTRLTVT.

This chain connects TRBV18 to TRBJ2-7; D perhaps matches TRBD1 (6 bases). V was cut by 4 bases and J by 5 bases, with 18 bases left in between. Germline loops: CDR1 KGHSH, CDR2 LQKENI. This CDR3 region has 15 residues. The CDR3 protein is CASSQRGQRGHEQYF. The CDR3 DNA reads TGTGCCAGCTCACAAAGAGGACAGCGCGGGCACGAGCAGTACTTC.

The chain couples TRBV2 to TRBJ1-2; no definite D call. Trimming removed 4 bases at V and 4 bases at J, with 13 bases between. Germline V gene data show CDR1 as SNHLY and CDR2 as FYNNEI. The CDR3 covers 14 residues. CDR3 residues: CASSVEGLIYGYTF. In nucleotides, the CDR3 is TGTGCCAGCAGTGTCGAGGGTCTTATCTATGGCTACACCTTC.

The chain links TRBV18 to TRBJ1-5; 9 bases are a match to TRBD1. The germline CDR1 and CDR2 sequences are KGHSH and LQKENI. The CDR3 contains 16 residues. J gave up 8 bases and V 6 bases, and 14 bases lay outside the gene matches. For the CDR3, the DNA is TGTGCCAGCTCCCCAAGCTCGGGGACAGGGATTAAGCCCCAGCATTTT. Amino acids: CASSPSSGTGIKPQHF.

V and J are TRBV13 and TRBJ1-1; tentative D call: TRBD1 (5 bases). Per the germline V gene, CDR1 is PRHDT and CDR2 is FYEKMQ (reference sequence). The CDR3 covers 15 residues. Trimming stripped 5 bases from V and 4 bases from J, with 17 bases between. The CDR3 sequence: CASSRGAGYGTEAFF. CDR3 coding DNA: TGTGCCAGCAGCCGAGGTGCAGGGTATGGCACTGAAGCTTTCTTT.

This chain connects TRBV5-1 to TRBJ1-2; TRBD1 agrees at 8 bases. Germline CDR1 and CDR2: SGHRS and YFSETQ. This CDR3 spans 17 amino acids. Trimming at V came to 1 base and at J to 11 bases, leaving 19 bases not matched to a gene. The CDR3 DNA sequence: TGCGCCAGCAGCTTGCGGACCGGCGGCGGGACAGGCGCCCCTTACACCTTC. Translation: CASSLRTGGGTGAPYTF.